Shown below are 2 T cell receptor beta chains from a single sample sequenced in a study of regulatory dendritic cells for organ transplantation. TCRdb keeps only in-frame clones here, not all; method: immunoSEQ multiplex PCR. The sample includes 21,000 or so clones, 74% of them seen just once. The specimen sequenced was memory CD4+ T cells from blood. Specified subset: CD45RO+ memory T cells. The receptors were sampled from a human donor in good health.

The chain couples TRBV18 to TRBJ2-7, with 11 bases matching TRBD1. The CDR3 loop spans 15 amino acids. CDR1 KGHSH and CDR2 LQKENI come from the germline V gene. Unmatched junction bases numbered 6, after V lost 3 bases and J lost 5 bases. CDR3 nucleotides: TGTGCCAGCTCACCTATGGGACAGGGGGGAAACGAGCAGTACTTC. It encodes CASSPMGQGGNEQYF.

V usage is TRBV5-5 and J usage is TRBJ1-1; no clear D gene. Germline CDR1 SGHKS, CDR2 YYEKEE (reference sequence). This CDR3 spans 15 amino acids. The germline V and J ends were trimmed by 4 bases and 4 bases, with 17 bases remaining between them. The CDR3 reads CASSPGAARVTEAFF. CDR3 DNA: TGTGCCAGCAGCCCGGGAGCGGCTCGAGTCACTGAAGCTTTCTTT.